What follows describes a single T cell receptor (beta chain). As yet, its antigen is unknown. This CDR3 is 14 amino acids long. Trimming removed 7 bases at V and 1 base at J, with 10 bases between. The V gene's germline CDR1 is MNHNS and CDR2 SASEGT. The PCR was carried out with 60 Vbeta primers and 13 Jbeta primers. Only in-frame clones appear in the TCRdb table, and some are missing; sequencing was by immunoSEQ multiplex PCR. The data show 120,000 or so clones, roughly 80% seen once. The data originate from a study of cytomegalovirus exposure and HLA in healthy donors. Study observations and caveats: Another analysis was done later, and it associated 15,000 to 20,000 TCR beta sequences with HLA alleles at 0.05 false discovery rate. Beyond CMV serostatus, there was no information to go on about immune exposure. For TCR beta chains, V- and J-gene trimming was later linked to a missense DCLRE1C variant. Most TCR sequences were rare, but some public TCRs occurred in many donors.

The sample consisted of PBMCs. The receptor was isolated from a man aged 18-30 years in good health and CMV-seropositive. The chain combines TRBV6-1 with TRBJ2-2, with D unclear. The CDR3 is CASMVTENTGELFF. CDR3 nucleotides: TGTGCCAGCATGGTAACTGAGAACACCGGGGAGCTGTTTTTT.